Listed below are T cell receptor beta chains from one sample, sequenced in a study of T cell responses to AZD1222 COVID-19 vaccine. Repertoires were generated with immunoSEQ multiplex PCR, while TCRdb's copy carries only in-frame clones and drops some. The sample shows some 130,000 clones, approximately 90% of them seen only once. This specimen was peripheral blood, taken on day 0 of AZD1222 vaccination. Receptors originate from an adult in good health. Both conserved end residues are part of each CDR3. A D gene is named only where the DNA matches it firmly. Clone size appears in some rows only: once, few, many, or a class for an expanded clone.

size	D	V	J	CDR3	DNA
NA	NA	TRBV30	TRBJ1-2	CAWSQGRGYTF	TGTGCCTGGAGTCAGGGGAGAGGCTACACCTTC
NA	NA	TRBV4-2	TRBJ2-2	CASSPNRGELFF	TGTGCCAGCAGCCCGAACAGAGGGGAGCTGTTTTTT
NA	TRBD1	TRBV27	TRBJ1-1	CASSDREVTEAFF	TGTGCCAGCAGCGACAGGGAGGTCACTGAAGCTTTCTTT
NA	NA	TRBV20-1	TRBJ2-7	CSPNFRLEQYF	TGCAGCCCAAATTTCCGCCTCGAGCAGTACTTC
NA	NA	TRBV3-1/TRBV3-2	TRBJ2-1	CASSQENFYNEQFF	TGTGCCAGCAGCCAAGAGAACTTCTACAATGAGCAGTTCTTC
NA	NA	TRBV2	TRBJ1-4	CASSESQHFTTNEKLFF	TGTGCCAGCAGTGAAAGCCAGCACTTTACAACTAATGAAAAACTGTTTTTT
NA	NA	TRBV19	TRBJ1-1	CASSTRPTVDGGKVRLNTEAFF	TGTGCCAGTAGTACCCGCCCGACGGTCGATGGGGGTAAAGTCCGGTTGAACACTGAAGCTTTCTTT
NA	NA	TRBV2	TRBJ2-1	CASSDLGRNEQFF	TGTGCCAGCAGTGATTTAGGGAGGAATGAGCAGTTCTTC
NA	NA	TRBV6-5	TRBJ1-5	CASSPYTPNQPQHF	TGTGCCAGCAGTCCCTATACCCCCAATCAGCCCCAGCATTTT
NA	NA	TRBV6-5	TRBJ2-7	CASSPSRVSYEQYF	TGTGCCAGCAGTCCCTCGCGAGTTTCCTACGAGCAGTACTTC
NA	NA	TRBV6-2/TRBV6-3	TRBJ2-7	CASSYSDEQYF	TGTGCCAGCAGTTACAGTGACGAGCAGTACTTC
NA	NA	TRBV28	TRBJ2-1	CASSSQAPTLGMVQFF	TGTGCCAGCAGTTCCCAGGCACCAACATTGGGAATGGTGCAGTTCTTC
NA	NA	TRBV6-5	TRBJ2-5	CATWGGGAGETQYF	TGTGCCACCTGGGGAGGGGGGGCAGGAGAGACCCAGTACTTC
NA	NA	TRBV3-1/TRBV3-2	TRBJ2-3	CASSQECRVRFYYSTDTQYF	TGTGCCAGCAGCCAAGAATGCAGGGTTCGTTTTTATTATAGCACAGATACGCAGTATTTT
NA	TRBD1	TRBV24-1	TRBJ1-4	CATSGGGDRGTNEKLFF	TGTGCCACCTCCGGGGGCGGGGACAGGGGGACTAATGAAAAACTGTTTTTT
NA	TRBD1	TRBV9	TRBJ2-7	CASSVEDRGPYEQYF	TGTGCCAGCAGCGTTGAGGACAGGGGGCCCTACGAGCAGTACTTC
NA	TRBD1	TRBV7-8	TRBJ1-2	CASSPTGGLGYTF	TGTGCCAGCAGCCCTACAGGGGGTCTTGGCTACACCTTC
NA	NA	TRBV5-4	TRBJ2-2	CASSLQVAANTGELFF	TGTGCCAGCAGCTTGCAAGTGGCAGCTAACACCGGGGAGCTGTTTTTT
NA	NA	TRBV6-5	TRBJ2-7	CASSSGGTEQYF	TGTGCCAGCAGTTCGGGTGGGACCGAGCAGTACTTC
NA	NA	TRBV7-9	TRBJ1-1	CASSLGSEAFF	TGTGCCAGCAGCTTAGGAAGTGAAGCTTTCTTT
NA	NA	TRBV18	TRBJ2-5	CASSPPSMETQYF	TGTGCCAGCTCACCACCGTCGATGGAGACCCAGTACTTC
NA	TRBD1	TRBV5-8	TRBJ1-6	CASSLFGTGYNSPLHF	TGTGCCAGCAGCTTGTTTGGGACAGGATATAATTCACCCCTCCACTTT
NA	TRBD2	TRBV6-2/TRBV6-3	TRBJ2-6	CASSYGTISGANVLTF	TGTGCCAGCAGTTACGGGACTATCTCTGGGGCCAACGTCCTGACTTTC
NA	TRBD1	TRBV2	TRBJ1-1	CASKQGDHTEAFF	TGTGCCAGCAAGCAGGGGGACCACACTGAAGCTTTCTTT
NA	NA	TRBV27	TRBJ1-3	CASSLSRATSGNTIYF	TGTGCCAGCAGTTTAAGCAGAGCTACATCTGGAAACACCATATATTTT
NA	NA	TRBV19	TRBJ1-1	CASSIIPRMNTEAFF	TGTGCCAGTAGTATAATCCCTAGGATGAACACTGAAGCTTTCTTT
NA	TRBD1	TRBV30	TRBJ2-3	CAWSSPTGGPSHLSTDTQYF	TGTGCCTGGAGTTCACCGACAGGGGGCCCCTCCCATCTTAGCACAGATACGCAGTATTTT
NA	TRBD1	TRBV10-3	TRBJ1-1	CAIRTGGSDTEAFF	TGTGCCATAAGGACAGGGGGCTCGGACACTGAAGCTTTCTTT
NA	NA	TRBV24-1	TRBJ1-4	CATNGATNEKLFF	TGTGCCACCAATGGAGCAACTAATGAAAAACTGTTTTTT
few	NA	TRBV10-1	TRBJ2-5	CASSELRGGTQYF	TGCGCCAGCAGTGAACTTAGGGGTGGGACCCAGTACTTC
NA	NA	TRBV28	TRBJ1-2	CASSLTQGGYGYTF	TGTGCCAGCAGTTTGACACAGGGAGGTTATGGCTACACCTTC
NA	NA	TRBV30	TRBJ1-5	CAWGRGPGDQPQHF	TGTGCCTGGGGACGGGGACCAGGGGACCAGCCCCAGCATTTT
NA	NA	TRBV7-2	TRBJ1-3	CASSLLWSSGNTIYF	TGTGCCAGCAGCCTATTGTGGAGCTCTGGAAACACCATATATTTT
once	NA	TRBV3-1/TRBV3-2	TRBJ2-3	CASSPPRFADTQYF	TGTGCCAGCAGCCCCCCCCGATTCGCAGATACGCAGTATTTT
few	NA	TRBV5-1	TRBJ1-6	CASSPRVDGASPLHF	TGCGCCAGCAGCCCCAGGGTCGATGGGGCTTCACCCCTCCACTTT
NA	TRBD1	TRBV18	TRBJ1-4	CASSRTGEEKLFF	TGTGCCAGCTCAAGGACAGGGGAGGAAAAACTGTTTTTT
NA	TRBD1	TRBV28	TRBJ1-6	CASSFQGDNSPLHF	TGTGCCAGCAGCTTCCAGGGGGATAATTCACCCCTCCACTTT
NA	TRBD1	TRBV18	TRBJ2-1	CASSPEDRPPYNEQFF	TGTGCCAGCTCACCTGAGGACAGGCCCCCCTACAATGAGCAGTTCTTC
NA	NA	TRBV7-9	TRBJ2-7	CASSPSGWYEQYF	TGTGCCAGCAGCCCTAGTGGGTGGTACGAGCAGTACTTC
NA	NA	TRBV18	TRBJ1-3	CASSPPVSGNTIYF	TGTGCCAGCTCACCACCGGTCTCTGGAAACACCATATATTTT
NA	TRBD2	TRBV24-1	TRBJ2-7	CATSEGTSGAGEQYF	TGTGCCACCAGTGAAGGGACTAGCGGGGCGGGGGAGCAGTACTTC
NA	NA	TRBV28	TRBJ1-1	CASSSSIQSEAFF	TGTGCCAGCAGTTCGTCGATCCAGTCTGAAGCTTTCTTT
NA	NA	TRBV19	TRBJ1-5	CASSRARNQPQHF	TGTGCCAGTAGTAGGGCAAGAAATCAGCCCCAGCATTTT
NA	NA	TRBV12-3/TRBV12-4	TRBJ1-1	CASSHVAGAFF	TGTGCCAGCAGCCACGTGGCCGGAGCTTTCTTT
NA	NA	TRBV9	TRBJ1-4	CASSPTGLEGPAGEKLFF	TGTGCCAGCAGCCCGACTGGCCTTGAGGGACCGGCTGGAGAAAAACTGTTTTTT
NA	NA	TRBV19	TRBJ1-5	CASRSGWGNQPQHF	TGTGCCAGTAGGTCGGGCTGGGGCAATCAGCCCCAGCATTTT
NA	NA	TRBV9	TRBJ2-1	CASNFGGLSSYNEQFF	TGTGCCAGCAACTTTGGAGGGTTGAGCTCCTACAATGAGCAGTTCTTC
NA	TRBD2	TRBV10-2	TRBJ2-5	CASSLYGTSGGRVETQYF	TGCGCCAGCAGCCTATACGGGACTAGCGGGGGAAGGGTAGAGACCCAGTACTTC
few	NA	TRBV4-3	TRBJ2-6	CASSPDSGSGANVLTF	TGCGCCAGCAGCCCCGATTCGGGAAGCGGGGCCAACGTCCTGACTTTC
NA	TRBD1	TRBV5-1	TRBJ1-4	CASSLYRGPRLTTNEKLFF	TGCGCCAGCAGCTTGTACAGGGGACCCCGTCTGACAACTAATGAAAAACTGTTTTTT
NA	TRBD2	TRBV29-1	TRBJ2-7	CSVEVPGTSAYEQYF	TGCAGCGTTGAAGTTCCCGGGACTAGCGCCTACGAGCAGTACTTC
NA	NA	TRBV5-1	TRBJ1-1	CASSLAGGAEAFF	TGCGCCAGCAGCTTGGCGGGGGGCGCGGAAGCTTTCTTT
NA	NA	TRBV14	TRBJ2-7	CASSQVKPGGRLFTYEQYF	TGTGCCAGCAGCCAAGTGAAGCCAGGGGGGAGGCTCTTTACCTACGAGCAGTACTTC
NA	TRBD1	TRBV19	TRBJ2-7	CASSLRGDRAYEQYF	TGTGCCAGTAGTCTAAGGGGGGACAGGGCCTACGAGCAGTACTTC
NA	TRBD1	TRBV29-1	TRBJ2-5	CSGEQGPWTQYF	TGCAGCGGCGAACAGGGGCCCTGGACCCAGTACTTC
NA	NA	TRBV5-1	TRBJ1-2	CASTGGGGYTF	TGCGCCAGCACCGGGGGAGGTGGCTACACCTTC
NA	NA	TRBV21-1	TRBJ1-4	CASRPRGFGEKLFF	TGTGCCAGCAGACCCAGGGGATTCGGGGAAAAACTGTTTTTT